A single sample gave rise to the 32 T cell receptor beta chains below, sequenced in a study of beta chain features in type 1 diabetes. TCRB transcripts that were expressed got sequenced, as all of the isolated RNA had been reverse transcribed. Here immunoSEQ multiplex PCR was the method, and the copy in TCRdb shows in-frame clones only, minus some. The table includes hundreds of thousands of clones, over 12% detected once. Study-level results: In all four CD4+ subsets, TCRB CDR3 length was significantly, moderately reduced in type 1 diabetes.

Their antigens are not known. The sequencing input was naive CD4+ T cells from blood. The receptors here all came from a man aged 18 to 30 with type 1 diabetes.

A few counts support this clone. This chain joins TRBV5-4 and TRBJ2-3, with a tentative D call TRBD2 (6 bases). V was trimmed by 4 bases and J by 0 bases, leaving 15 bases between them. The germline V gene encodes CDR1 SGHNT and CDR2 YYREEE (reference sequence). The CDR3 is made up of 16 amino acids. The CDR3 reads CASSTDFSGSTDTQYF. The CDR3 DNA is TGTGCCAGCAGCACGGACTTTAGCGGAAGCACAGATACGCAGTATTTT.

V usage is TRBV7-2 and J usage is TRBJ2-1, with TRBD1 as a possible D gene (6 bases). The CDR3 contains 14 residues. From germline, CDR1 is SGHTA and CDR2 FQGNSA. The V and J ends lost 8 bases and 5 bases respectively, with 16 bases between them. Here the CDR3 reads CASQPWGPHNEQFF. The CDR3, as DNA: TGTGCCAGCCAGCCTTGGGGGCCCCACAATGAGCAGTTCTTC.

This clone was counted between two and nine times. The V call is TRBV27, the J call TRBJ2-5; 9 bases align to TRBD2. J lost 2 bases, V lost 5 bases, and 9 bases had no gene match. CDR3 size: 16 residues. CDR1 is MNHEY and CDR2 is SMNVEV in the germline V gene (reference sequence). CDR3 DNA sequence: TGTGCCAGCAGTCTTCTTGCGGGGGGGCTACAAGAGACCCAGTACTTC. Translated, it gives CASSLLAGGLQETQYF.

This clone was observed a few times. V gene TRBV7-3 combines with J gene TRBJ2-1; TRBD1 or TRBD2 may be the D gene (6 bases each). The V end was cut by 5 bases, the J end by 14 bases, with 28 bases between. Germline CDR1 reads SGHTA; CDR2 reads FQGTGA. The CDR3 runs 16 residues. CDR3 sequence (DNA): TGTGCCAGCAGCCAATCGGAACTCGGTTTGGCGGGACATGAGTTCTTC. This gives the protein CASSQSELGLAGHEFF.

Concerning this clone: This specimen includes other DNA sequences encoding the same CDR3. The CDR3: CASSPGEKLFF. The CDR3 region has the DNA TGTGCCAGCTCCCCGGGAGAAAAACTGTTTTTT. This sequence joins TRBV18 and TRBJ1-4; D not certain. This CDR3 has 11 amino acids. From germline, CDR1 is KGHSH and CDR2 LQKENI. V lost 6 bases and J lost 8, with 7 bases in between.

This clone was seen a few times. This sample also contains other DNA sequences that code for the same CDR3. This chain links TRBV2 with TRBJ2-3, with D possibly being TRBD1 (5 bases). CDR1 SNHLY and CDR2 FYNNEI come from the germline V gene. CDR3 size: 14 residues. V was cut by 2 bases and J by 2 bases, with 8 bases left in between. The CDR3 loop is CASSEQGPTDTQYF. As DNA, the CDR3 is TGTGCCAGCAGTGAACAGGGCCCCACAGATACGCAGTATTTT.

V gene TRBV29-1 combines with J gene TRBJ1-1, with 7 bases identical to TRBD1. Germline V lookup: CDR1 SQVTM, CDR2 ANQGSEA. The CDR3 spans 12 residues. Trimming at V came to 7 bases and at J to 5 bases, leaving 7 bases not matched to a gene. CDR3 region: CSAQGVGTEAFF. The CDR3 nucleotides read TGCAGCGCCCAGGGGGTTGGGACTGAAGCTTTCTTT. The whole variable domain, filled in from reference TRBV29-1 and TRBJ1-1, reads SAVISQKPSRDICQRGTSLTIQCQVDSQVTMMFWYRQQPGQSLTLIATANQGSEATYESGFVIDKFPISRPNLTFSTLTVSNMSPEDSSIYLCSAQGVGTEAFFGQGTRLTVV.

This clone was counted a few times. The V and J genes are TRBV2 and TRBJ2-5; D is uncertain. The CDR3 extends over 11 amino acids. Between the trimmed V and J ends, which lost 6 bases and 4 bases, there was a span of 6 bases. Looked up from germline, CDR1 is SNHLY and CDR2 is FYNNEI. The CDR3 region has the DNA TGTGCCAGCAGCACCTCAGAGACCCAGTACTTC. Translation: CASSTSETQYF.

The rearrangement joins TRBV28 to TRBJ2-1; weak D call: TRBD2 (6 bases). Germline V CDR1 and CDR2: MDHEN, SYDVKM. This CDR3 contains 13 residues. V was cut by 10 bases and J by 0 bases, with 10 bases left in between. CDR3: CATRGDSYNEQFF. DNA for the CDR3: TGTGCCACGCGCGGGGACTCCTACAATGAGCAGTTCTTC.

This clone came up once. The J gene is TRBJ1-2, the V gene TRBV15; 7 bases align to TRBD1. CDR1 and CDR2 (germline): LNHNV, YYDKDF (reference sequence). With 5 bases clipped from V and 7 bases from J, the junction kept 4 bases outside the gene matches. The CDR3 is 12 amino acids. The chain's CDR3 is CATSVGQVGYTF. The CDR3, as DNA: TGTGCCACCAGCGTTGGACAGGTTGGCTACACCTTC.

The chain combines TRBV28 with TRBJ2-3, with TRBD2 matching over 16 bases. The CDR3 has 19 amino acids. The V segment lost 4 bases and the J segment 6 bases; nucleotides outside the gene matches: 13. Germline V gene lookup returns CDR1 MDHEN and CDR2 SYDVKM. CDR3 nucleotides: TGTGCCAGCAGTTCCCCCGGGACTAGCGGGGGGGCCTTCGGGGATACGCAGTATTTT. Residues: CASSSPGTSGGAFGDTQYF. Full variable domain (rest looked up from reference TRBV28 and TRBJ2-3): DVKVTQSSRYLVKRTGEKVFLECVQDMDHENMFWYRQDPGLGLRLIYFSYDVKMKEKGDIPEGYSVSREKKERFSLILESASTNQTSMYLCASSSPGTSGGAFGDTQYFGPGTRLTVL.

The DNA for the CDR3 is TGTGCCAGCAGCTTCAAAGGTGATACGCAGTATTTT. This sequence encodes CASSFKGDTQYF. This rearrangement joins TRBV9 to TRBJ2-3; D unclear. Germline V gene sequence: CDR1 SGDLS, CDR2 YYNGEE. Trimming removed 4 bases from V and 6 bases from J, with 9 bases in between. The CDR3 is 12 amino acids.

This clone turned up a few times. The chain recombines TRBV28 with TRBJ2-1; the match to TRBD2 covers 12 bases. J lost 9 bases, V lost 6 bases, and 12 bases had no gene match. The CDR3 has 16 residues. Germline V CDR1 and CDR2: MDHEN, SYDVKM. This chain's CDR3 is CASRTEASGGAAEQFF. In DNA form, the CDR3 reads TGTGCCAGCAGGACCGAGGCTAGCGGGGGGGCTGCTGAGCAGTTCTTC.

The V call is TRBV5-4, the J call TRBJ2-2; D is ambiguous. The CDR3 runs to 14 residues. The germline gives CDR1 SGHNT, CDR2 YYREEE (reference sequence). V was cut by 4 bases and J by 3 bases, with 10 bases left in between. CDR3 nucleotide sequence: TGTGCCAGCAGCCTAGACCTAGACACCGGGGAGCTGTTTTTT. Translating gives CASSLDLDTGELFF.

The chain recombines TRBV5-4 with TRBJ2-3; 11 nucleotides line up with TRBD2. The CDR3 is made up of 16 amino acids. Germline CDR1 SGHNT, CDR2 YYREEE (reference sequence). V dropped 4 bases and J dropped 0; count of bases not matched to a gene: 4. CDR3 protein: CASSTGTSGSTDTQYF. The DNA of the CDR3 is TGTGCCAGCAGCACGGGGACTAGCGGAAGCACAGATACGCAGTATTTT.

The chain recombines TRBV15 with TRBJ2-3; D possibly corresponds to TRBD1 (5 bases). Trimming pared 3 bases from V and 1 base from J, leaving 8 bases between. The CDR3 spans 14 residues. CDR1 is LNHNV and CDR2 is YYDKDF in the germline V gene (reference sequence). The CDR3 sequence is CATSRATGTDTQYF. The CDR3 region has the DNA TGTGCCACCAGCAGGGCGACAGGCACAGATACGCAGTATTTT.

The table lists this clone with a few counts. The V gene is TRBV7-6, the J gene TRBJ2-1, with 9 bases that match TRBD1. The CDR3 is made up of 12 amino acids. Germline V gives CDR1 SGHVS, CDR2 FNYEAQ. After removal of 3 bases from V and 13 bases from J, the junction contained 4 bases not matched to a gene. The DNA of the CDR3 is TGTGCCAGCAGCTTCACAGGGGGCGGCCAGTTCTTC. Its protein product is CASSFTGGGQFF.

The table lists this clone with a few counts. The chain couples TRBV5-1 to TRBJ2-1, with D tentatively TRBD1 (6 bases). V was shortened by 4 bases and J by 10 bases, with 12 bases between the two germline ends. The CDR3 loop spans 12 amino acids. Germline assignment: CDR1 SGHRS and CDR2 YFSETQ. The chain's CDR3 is CASSVQGSEQFF. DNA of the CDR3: TGCGCCAGCAGCGTCCAGGGGAGCGAGCAGTTCTTC.

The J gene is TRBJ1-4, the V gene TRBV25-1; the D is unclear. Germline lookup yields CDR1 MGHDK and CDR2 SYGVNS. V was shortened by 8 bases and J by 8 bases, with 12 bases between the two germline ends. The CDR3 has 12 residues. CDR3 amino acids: CASPPEEEKLFF. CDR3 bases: TGTGCCAGCCCCCCGGAAGAGGAAAAACTGTTTTTT.

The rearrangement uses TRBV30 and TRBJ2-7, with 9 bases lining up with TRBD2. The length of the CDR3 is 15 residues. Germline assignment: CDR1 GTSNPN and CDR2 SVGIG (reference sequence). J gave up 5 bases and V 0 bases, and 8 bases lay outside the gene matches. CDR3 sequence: CAWSVAGGLSDEQYF. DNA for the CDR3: TGTGCCTGGAGTGTGGCGGGGGGGCTAAGTGACGAGCAGTACTTC. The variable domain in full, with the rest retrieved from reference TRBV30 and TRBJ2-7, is SQTIHQWPATLVQPVGSPLSLECTVEGTSNPNLYWYRQAAGRGLQLLFYSVGIGQISSEVPQNLSASRPQDRQFILSSKKLLLSDSGFYLCAWSVAGGLSDEQYFGPGTRLTVT.

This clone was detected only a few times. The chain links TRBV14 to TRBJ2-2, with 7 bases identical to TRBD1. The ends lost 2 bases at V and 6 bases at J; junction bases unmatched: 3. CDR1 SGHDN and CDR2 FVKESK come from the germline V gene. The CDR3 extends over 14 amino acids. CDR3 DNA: TGTGCCAGCAGCCAAAACAGGGGAGCCGGGGAGCTGTTTTTT. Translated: CASSQNRGAGELFF.

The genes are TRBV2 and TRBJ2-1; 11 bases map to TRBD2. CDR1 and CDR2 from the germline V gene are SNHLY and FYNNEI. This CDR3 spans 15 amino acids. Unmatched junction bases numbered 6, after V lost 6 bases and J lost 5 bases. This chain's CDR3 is CASREKTSGDNEQFF. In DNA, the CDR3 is TGTGCCAGCAGAGAGAAGACTAGCGGGGACAATGAGCAGTTCTTC.

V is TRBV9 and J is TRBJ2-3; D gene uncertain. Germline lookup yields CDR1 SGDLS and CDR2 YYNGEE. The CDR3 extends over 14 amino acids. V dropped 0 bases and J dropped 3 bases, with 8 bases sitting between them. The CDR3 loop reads CASSVAISTDTQYF. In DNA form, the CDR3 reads TGTGCCAGCAGCGTAGCAATTAGTACAGATACGCAGTATTTT.

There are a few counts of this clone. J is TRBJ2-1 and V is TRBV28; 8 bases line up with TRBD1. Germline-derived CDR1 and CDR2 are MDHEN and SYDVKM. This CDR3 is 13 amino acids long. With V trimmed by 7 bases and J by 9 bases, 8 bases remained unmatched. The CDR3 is CASTYRGISEQFF. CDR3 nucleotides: TGTGCCAGCACTTACAGGGGGATCAGTGAGCAGTTCTTC.

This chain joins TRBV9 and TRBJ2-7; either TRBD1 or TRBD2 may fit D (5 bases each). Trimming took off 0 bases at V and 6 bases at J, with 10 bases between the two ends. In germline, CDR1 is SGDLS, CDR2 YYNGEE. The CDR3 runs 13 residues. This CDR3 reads CASSVVGAGEQYF. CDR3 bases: TGTGCCAGCAGCGTAGTCGGGGCGGGCGAGCAGTACTTC.

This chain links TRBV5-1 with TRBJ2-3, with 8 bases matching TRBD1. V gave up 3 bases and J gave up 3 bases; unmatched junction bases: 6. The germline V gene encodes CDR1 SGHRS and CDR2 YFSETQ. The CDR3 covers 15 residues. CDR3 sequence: CASSWTGLRTDTQYF. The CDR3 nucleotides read TGCGCCAGCAGCTGGACAGGGTTGCGGACAGATACGCAGTATTTT.

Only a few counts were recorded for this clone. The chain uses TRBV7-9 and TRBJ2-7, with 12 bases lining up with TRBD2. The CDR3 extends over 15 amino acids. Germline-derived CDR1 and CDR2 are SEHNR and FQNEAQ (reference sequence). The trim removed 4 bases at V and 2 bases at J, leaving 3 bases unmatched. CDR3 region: CASSSTSGGTYEQYF. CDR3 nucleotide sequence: TGTGCCAGCAGCTCGACTAGCGGGGGAACCTACGAGCAGTACTTC.

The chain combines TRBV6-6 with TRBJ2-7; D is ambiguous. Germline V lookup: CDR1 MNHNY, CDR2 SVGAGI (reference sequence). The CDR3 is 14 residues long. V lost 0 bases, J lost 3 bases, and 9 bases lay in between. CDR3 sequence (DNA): TGTGCCAGCAGTTACTCTGGGGTGCGCTACGAGCAGTACTTC. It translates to CASSYSGVRYEQYF.

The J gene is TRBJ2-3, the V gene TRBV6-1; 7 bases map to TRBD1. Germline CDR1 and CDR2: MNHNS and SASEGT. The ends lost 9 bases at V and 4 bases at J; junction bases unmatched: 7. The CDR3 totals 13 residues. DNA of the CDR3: TGTGCCAGTGCAGGGGGAGTACCAGATACGCAGTATTTT. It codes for CASAGGVPDTQYF.

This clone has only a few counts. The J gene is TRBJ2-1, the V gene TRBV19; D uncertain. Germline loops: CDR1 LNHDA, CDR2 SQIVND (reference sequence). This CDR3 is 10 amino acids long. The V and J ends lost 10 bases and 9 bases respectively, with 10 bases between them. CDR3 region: CATRAGEQFF. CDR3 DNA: TGTGCCACAAGGGCCGGTGAGCAGTTCTTC.

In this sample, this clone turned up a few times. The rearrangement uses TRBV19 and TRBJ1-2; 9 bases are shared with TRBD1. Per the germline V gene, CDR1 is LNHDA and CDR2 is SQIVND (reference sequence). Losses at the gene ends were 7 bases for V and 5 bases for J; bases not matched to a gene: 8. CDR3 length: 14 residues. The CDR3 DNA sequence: TGTGCCAGTACCCGCACGGGACAGGGTTATGGCTACACCTTC. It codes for CASTRTGQGYGYTF.

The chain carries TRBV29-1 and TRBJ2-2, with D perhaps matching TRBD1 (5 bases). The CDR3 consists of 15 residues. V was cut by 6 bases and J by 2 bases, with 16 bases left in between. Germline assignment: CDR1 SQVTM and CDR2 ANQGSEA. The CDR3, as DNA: TGCAGCGTCACCACAGGACATAAAAACACCGGGGAGCTGTTTTTT. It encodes CSVTTGHKNTGELFF.